This TCR beta chain came from a study of T-cell reconstitution after alpha-beta-depleted transplantation in children. Regarding the study as a whole: About two months after transplant, alpha-beta T cells reportedly came from several hundred expanded graft clones. Certain patients had high TCRbeta diversity at day 60, and it came from recipient T cells and thymic progenitors that survived. Diversity and T-cell counts at one year after transplant derived mostly from new T cells.

V lost 1 base and J 0 bases, leaving 12 bases between the germline ends. There are 16 residues in the CDR3. As concerns this clonotype: The antigen is unknown.

For TCRbeta, the library was prepared with unique molecular identifiers. TCRdb reanalysed the PCR reads using MiXCR and keeps one entry per CDR3 protein. The sample comprises hundreds of thousands of distinct CDR3 sequences, about 24% of which are singletons, and about 5% rests with the top ten. The TCR sequence derives from a female patient younger than 10 who had a stem cell transplant for congenital amegakaryocytic thrombocytopenia, so the T cells may come from the graft donor. The chain has TRBV12-3 or TRBV12-4 and TRBJ1-2; no definite D call. The source material was PBMCs, mostly from graft donor cells, sampled 360 days after TCRalphabeta/CD19-depleted stem cell transplant. This CDR3 is CASSLGRPVANYGYTF. CDR3 coding DNA: TGTGCCAGCAGTTTAGGCAGGCCAGTCGCTAACTATGGCTACACCTTC.